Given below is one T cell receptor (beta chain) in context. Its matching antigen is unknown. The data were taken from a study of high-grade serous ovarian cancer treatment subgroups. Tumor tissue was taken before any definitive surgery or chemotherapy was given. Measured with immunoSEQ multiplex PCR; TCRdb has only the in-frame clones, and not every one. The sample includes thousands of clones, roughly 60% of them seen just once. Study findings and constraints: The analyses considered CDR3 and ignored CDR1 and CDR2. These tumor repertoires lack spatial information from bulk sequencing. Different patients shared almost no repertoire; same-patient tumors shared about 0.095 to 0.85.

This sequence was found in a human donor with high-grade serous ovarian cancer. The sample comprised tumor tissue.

The chain's CDR3 is CASRSQDLSNQPQHF. The CDR3 bases are TGTGCCAGCAGGTCCCAGGACCTTAGCAATCAGCCCCAGCATTTT. The rearrangement uses TRBV6-8 and TRBJ1-5; unclear D gene. The CDR3 loop spans 15 amino acids. The germline gives CDR1 MNHGY, CDR2 SAAAGT. V dropped 6 bases and J dropped 0 bases, with 12 bases sitting between them.